A single sample is the source of the 16 T cell receptor beta chains below, sequenced in a study of shared T cell receptors in the human thymus. Assay used: immunoSEQ multiplex PCR; TCRdb lists only in-frame clones, some missing. Of 500,000 to 750,000 clones listed, 70% to 90% are singletons. The same sample was also used in a study of human thymus T cells.

Specimen: thymocytes. The receptors originated from a boy under two years old with a congenital heart defect.

The J gene is TRBJ2-1, the V gene TRBV2; D may be TRBD2 (6 bases). CDR3 length: 14 residues. Germline-derived CDR1 and CDR2 are SNHLY and FYNNEI. V was clipped by 7 bases and J by 3 bases, with 13 bases between them. In nucleotides, the CDR3 is TGTGCCAGCAATAGCGGCCCCTTCTACAATGAGCAGTTCTTC. Translation gives CASNSGPFYNEQFF.

The chain recombines TRBV7-2 with TRBJ1-1, with D hard to call. Germline loops: CDR1 SGHTA, CDR2 FQGNSA. The CDR3 contains 13 residues. The V end lost 3 bases, the J end lost 3 bases, and 8 bases lay between the germline ends. Here the CDR3 reads CASSFGRHTEAFF. The CDR3, as DNA: TGTGCCAGCAGCTTCGGCAGGCACACTGAAGCTTTCTTT.

V gene TRBV7-2 combines with J gene TRBJ1-1; a weak D match, TRBD1 (6 bases). Trimming took 1 base from V and 0 from J, leaving 12 bases between them. Germline values: CDR1 SGHTA, CDR2 FQGNSA. The CDR3 extends over 16 amino acids. The CDR3 region has the DNA TGTGCCAGCAGCTTAGAGGTCGACAGGCTGAACACTGAAGCTTTCTTT. Amino acids: CASSLEVDRLNTEAFF.

The chain joins TRBV29-1 to TRBJ1-2; D is ambiguous. From germline, CDR1 is SQVTM and CDR2 ANQGSEA. The CDR3 contains 14 residues. V lost 2 bases, J lost 4 bases, and 14 bases lay in between. Here the CDR3 reads CSVEPDGEAYGYTF. CDR3 sequence (DNA): TGCAGCGTTGAACCCGACGGGGAAGCCTATGGCTACACCTTC. Full variable domain (remainder filled in from reference TRBV29-1 and TRBJ1-2): SAVISQKPSRDICQRGTSLTIQCQVDSQVTMMFWYRQQPGQSLTLIATANQGSEATYESGFVIDKFPISRPNLTFSTLTVSNMSPEDSSIYLCSVEPDGEAYGYTFGSGTRLTVV.

V gene TRBV11-3 combines with J gene TRBJ1-1; D is undetermined. The CDR3 contains 15 residues. The V gene lost 4 bases and the J gene lost 1 base, with 13 bases spanning the gap. Per the germline V gene, CDR1 is SGHNT and CDR2 is YENEEA. The CDR3 here is CASSWVREGNTEAFF. CDR3 in DNA: TGTGCCAGCAGCTGGGTTAGGGAGGGGAACACTGAAGCTTTCTTT. Drawing the rest from reference TRBV11-3 and TRBJ1-1, the complete variable domain is EAGVVQSPRYKIIEKKQPVAFWCNPISGHNTLYWYLQNLGQGPELLIRYENEEAVDDSQLPKDRFSAERLKGVDSTLKIQPAELGDSAVYLCASSWVREGNTEAFFGQGTRLTVV.

This chain links TRBV5-8 with TRBJ2-7; TRBD1 might be the D (6 bases). The germline V gene encodes CDR1 SGHTS and CDR2 YDEGEE. The CDR3 is 15 residues long. V was clipped by 6 bases and J by 4 bases, with 20 bases between them. The CDR3 loop reads CASKEVGTTRYEQYF. The CDR3 DNA reads as TGTGCCAGCAAAGAGGTCGGGACAACGAGGTACGAGCAGTACTTC.

The chain couples TRBV4-3 to TRBJ2-5; 16 bases line up with TRBD2. The trim removed 4 bases at V and 5 bases at J, leaving 4 bases unmatched. The CDR3 length is 16 residues. Germline values: CDR1 LGHNA, CDR2 YSLEER. For the CDR3, the DNA is TGCGCCAGCAGCCCGGGACTAGCGGGAGGGGGGGAGACCCAGTACTTC. Translating it yields CASSPGLAGGGETQYF.

V is TRBV11-2 and J is TRBJ2-7; D is ambiguous. Germline loops: CDR1 SGHAT, CDR2 FQNNGV. The CDR3 runs to 16 residues. V was trimmed by 0 bases and J by 0 bases, leaving 12 bases between them. The CDR3 loop reads CASSLDLAQSSYEQYF. DNA of the CDR3: TGTGCCAGCAGCTTAGATCTGGCACAAAGCTCCTACGAGCAGTACTTC.

The chain couples TRBV23-1 to TRBJ2-7; 8 bases are a match to TRBD2. TRBV23-1 is an ORF, and what it does is uncertain. The CDR3 covers 16 residues. Unmatched junction bases numbered 15, after V lost 5 bases and J lost 6 bases. CDR3 sequence: CASSIAPGLGCCEQYF. CDR3 coding DNA: TGCGCCAGCAGTATAGCCCCGGGACTAGGGTGTTGCGAGCAGTACTTC.

The CDR3 DNA is TGTGCCAGTTCTTTGCGGCTCCTCTATGGCTACACCTTC. This sequence encodes CASSLRLLYGYTF. The chain carries TRBV19 and TRBJ1-2, with no clear D. CDR3 length equals 13 residues. Germline values: CDR1 LNHDA, CDR2 SQIVND (reference sequence). V lost 8 bases to trimming and J lost 4 bases, with 14 bases between them. Supplemented by reference TRBV19 and TRBJ1-2, the full variable domain reads DGGITQSPKYLFRKEGQNVTLSCEQNLNHDAMYWYRQDPGQGLRLIYYSQIVNDFQKGDIAEGYSVSREKKESFPLTVTSAQKNPTAFYLCASSLRLLYGYTFGSGTRLTVV.

The chain uses TRBV14 and TRBJ1-2, with TRBD1 as a possible D gene (5 bases). Germline loops: CDR1 SGHDN, CDR2 FVKESK. Trimming removed 4 bases from V and 3 bases from J, with 9 bases in between. The CDR3 sequence is 13 residues long. The DNA for the CDR3 is TGTGCCAGCAGCCCCGGGACTTACTATGGCTACACCTTC. Translating it yields CASSPGTYYGYTF.

The rearrangement joins TRBV7-8 to TRBJ1-3; no reliable D call. The V end was cut by 2 bases, the J end by 0 bases, with 11 bases between. CDR3 length: 16 amino acids. Germline CDR1 SGHVS, CDR2 FQNEAQ. The CDR3 here is CASSLPPTYSGNTIYF. The DNA of the CDR3 is TGTGCCAGCAGCTTACCCCCGACATACTCTGGAAACACCATATATTTT. Combining the CDR3 with reference TRBV7-8 and TRBJ1-3 gives the whole variable domain GAGVSQSPRYKVAKRGQDVALRCDPISGHVSLFWYQQALGQGPEFLTYFQNEAQLDKSGLPSDRFFAERPEGSVSTLKIQRTQQEDSAVYLCASSLPPTYSGNTIYFGEGSWLTVV.

V gene TRBV19 combines with J gene TRBJ2-3; 9 bases align to TRBD2. Per germline, CDR1 LNHDA and CDR2 SQIVND (reference sequence). The J segment lost 1 base and the V segment lost 4 bases, leaving 6 bases of the junction unmatched. The CDR3 covers 16 residues. CDR3 nucleotide sequence: TGTGCCAGTAGTACTTTAGCGGGAGAGGGCACAGATACGCAGTATTTT. This gives the protein CASSTLAGEGTDTQYF. The full variable domain, in which reference TRBV19 and TRBJ2-3 provide the parts outside the CDR3, is DGGITQSPKYLFRKEGQNVTLSCEQNLNHDAMYWYRQDPGQGLRLIYYSQIVNDFQKGDIAEGYSVSREKKESFPLTVTSAQKNPTAFYLCASSTLAGEGTDTQYFGPGTRLTVL.

The chain carries TRBV6-1 and TRBJ2-6; D unresolved. The CDR3 is 12 residues long. Trimming shortened V by 2 bases and J by 9 bases, and 5 bases separated the two germline ends. Germline CDR1 reads MNHNS; CDR2 reads SASEGT. The CDR3 here is CASSEPGNVLTF. DNA of the CDR3: TGTGCCAGCAGTGAACCGGGCAACGTCCTGACTTTC.

The V and J genes are TRBV9 and TRBJ2-5; D gene unclear. The CDR3 contains 13 residues. Germline loops: CDR1 SGDLS, CDR2 YYNGEE. Trimming pared 3 bases from V and 0 bases from J, leaving 6 bases between. The CDR3 DNA follows: TGTGCCAGCAGCGGGAGCCACCAAGAGACCCAGTACTTC. It encodes CASSGSHQETQYF.

The V and J genes are TRBV5-6 and TRBJ2-5; tentatively, D is TRBD2 (5 bases). The CDR3 length is 14 residues. Germline-derived CDR1 and CDR2 are SGHDT and YYEEEE. The V end lost 2 bases, the J end lost 3 bases, and 11 bases lay between the germline ends. The CDR3 sequence: CASSFIHGKETQYF. CDR3 nucleotides: TGTGCCAGCAGCTTTATACACGGGAAAGAGACCCAGTACTTC.